This T cell receptor (beta chain) comes out of a study of T cells in Graves' hyperthyroidism and ophthalmopathy. Study-wide findings and caveats: Progression to ophthalmopathy was predicted a median of 6.5 months early. A 13 V-J signature model discriminated ophthalmopathy versus stable hyperthyroidism. Most clonotypes that expanded in the thyroid above 0.001 also showed up in blood.

Over 18 months, lack of ophthalmopathy progression marked Graves' hyperthyroidism as stable. This CDR3 is built from 14 residues. Germline assignment: CDR1 SGHDT and CDR2 YYEEEE. V lost 2 bases, J lost 3 bases, and 11 bases lay in between. Only a few counts were recorded for this clonotype. Its antigen remains unidentified. TCR beta CDR3 region amplification was performed from RNA transcripts. In the first-round RT-PCR of the TCR CDR3, the HTBI primer set was used. TCRdb fed the multiplex PCR reads into MiXCR, producing one record per CDR3 protein. This table holds hundreds of thousands of distinct CDR3 sequences, about 35% found once.

The sample consisted of blood. The clonotype comes from a woman aged 40 to 50 with Graves' hyperthyroidism. V usage is TRBV5-6 and J usage is TRBJ1-2, with D tentatively TRBD1 (6 bases). CDR3 sequence: CASSFRGADYGYTF. CDR3 bases: TGTGCCAGCAGCTTCAGGGGCGCGGACTATGGCTACACCTTC. Complete variable domain (other parts from reference TRBV5-6 and TRBJ1-2): DAGVTQSPTHLIKTRGQQVTLRCSPKSGHDTVSWYQQALGQGPQFIFQYYEEEERQRGNFPDRFSGHQFPNYSSELNVNALLLGDSALYLCASSFRGADYGYTFGSGTRLTVV.